A selection of T cell receptor beta chains follows, all from one sample in a study of shared clonotypes between healthy human individuals. The data were produced by immunoSEQ multiplex PCR, yet TCRdb's version contains in-frame clones alone and is incomplete. The sample consists of some 2.3 million clones, over 90% of them appearing once. The sample was naive CD4+ T cells from PBMCs. The receptor source for this set is a man between 18 and 35 years old in good health. Some clones in this sample may be carry-over from other donors' samples. Each CDR3 is given with its conserved first and last residue. The D gene is left open where the match is weak. Not every row has a clone size; where given, it reads once, few, many or a size class.

size,J,D,V,DNA,CDR3
NA,TRBJ2-1,NA,TRBV9,TGTGCCAGCAGCGCCATAGGACCGACGTACAATGAGCAGTTCTTC,CASSAIGPTYNEQFF
NA,TRBJ2-7,TRBD1,TRBV28,TGTGCCAGCAGTTTTCGGACAGGGGGTTGGTCCTACGAGCAGTACTTC,CASSFRTGGWSYEQYF
NA,TRBJ1-1,NA,TRBV5-1,TGCGCCAGCAGCTCCCCAGTGAACACTGAAGCTTTCTTT,CASSSPVNTEAFF
NA,TRBJ2-5,NA,TRBV7-9,TGTGCCAGCAGCTTTTCCCCCCAAGAGACCCAGTACTTC,CASSFSPQETQYF
NA,TRBJ2-3,TRBD2,TRBV5-4,TGTGCCAGCAGCTTGTCCCAGCGGGAGAGGTCAGATACGCAGTATTTT,CASSLSQRERSDTQYF
NA,TRBJ1-4,TRBD1,TRBV18,TGTGCCAGCTCACCGACAGGGGTAGATGGAAAACTGTTTTTT,CASSPTGVDGKLFF
NA,TRBJ1-5,TRBD1,TRBV28,TGTGCCAGCAGTGATGACAGGGAAGTCCGCCAGCCCCAGCATTTT,CASSDDREVRQPQHF
NA,TRBJ2-5,TRBD1,TRBV6-1,TGTGCCAGCAGTGTGTCAGGGGGCTCGGGGACCCAGTACTTC,CASSVSGGSGTQYF
NA,TRBJ1-1,NA,TRBV18,TGTGCCAGCTCACGAGGGGGGCCGAGCAACACTGAAGCTTTCTTT,CASSRGGPSNTEAFF
NA,TRBJ1-2,NA,TRBV7-9,TGTGCCAGCAGCTTCAGCGGTGGGGTCACCTATTATGGCTACACCTTC,CASSFSGGVTYYGYTF
NA,TRBJ2-1,NA,TRBV5-1,TGCGCCAGCAGCTTGGTGGCGGGTTCCTACAATGAGCAGTTCTTC,CASSLVAGSYNEQFF
NA,TRBJ1-2,NA,TRBV4-2,TGTGCCAGCAGCCAAGATAGGCCTGGTGACGGTGGCTACACCTTC,CASSQDRPGDGGYTF
NA,TRBJ1-5,NA,TRBV30,TGTGCCTGGAGCACCCAACAGGGTGGGAGCAATCAGCCCCAGCATTTT,CAWSTQQGGSNQPQHF
NA,TRBJ2-7,TRBD2,TRBV10-3,TGTGCCATCAGCCGGACTAGCGGGGGCTCCTACGAGCAGTACTTC,CAISRTSGGSYEQYF
NA,TRBJ1-1,NA,TRBV28,TGTGCCAGCAACCGGCCGAGTTTAATGGCTGAAGCTTTCTTT,CASNRPSLMAEAFF
NA,TRBJ2-5,NA,TRBV4-2,TGTGCCAGCAGCCAAGATGCGGGGGCAGGGGGAGAGACCCAGTACTTC,CASSQDAGAGGETQYF
NA,TRBJ1-1,NA,TRBV29-1,TGCAGCGTCGGGGACGGGTGGTCTGGGGGGGCTTTCTTT,CSVGDGWSGGAFF
NA,TRBJ2-1,NA,TRBV19,TGTGCCAGTAGTATAGTGGGCCTTAGAAATGAGCAGTTCTTC,CASSIVGLRNEQFF
few,TRBJ1-5,NA,TRBV6-1,TGTGCCAGTCGAGATAGCAATCAGCCCCAGCATTTT,CASRDSNQPQHF
NA,TRBJ2-3,NA,TRBV5-4,TGTGCCAGCAGCCTGACGCCCGCCGCGGATACGCAGTATTTT,CASSLTPAADTQYF
NA,TRBJ2-7,NA,TRBV10-1,TGCGCCAGCAGTGAGGCCCCAGGGGTGGGCGAGCAGTACTTC,CASSEAPGVGEQYF
NA,TRBJ2-7,NA,TRBV6-1,TGTGCCAGCTCATTCGGGAAACTCTACGAGCAGTACTTC,CASSFGKLYEQYF
NA,TRBJ2-1,TRBD2,TRBV28,TGTGCCAGCGTCGATATTAGCGGGAGTTTCAATGAGCAGTTCTTC,CASVDISGSFNEQFF
NA,TRBJ1-4,NA,TRBV28,TGTGCCAGCAGCAGCCGGGGGCTATGGGATGAAAAACTGTTTTTT,CASSSRGLWDEKLFF
NA,TRBJ2-5,NA,TRBV7-3,TGTGCCAGCAGCCCGAGCAGGGGGGGAGACTTATGGGAGACCCAGTACTTC,CASSPSRGGDLWETQYF
NA,TRBJ2-7,NA,TRBV6-5,TGTGCCAGCAGTTACTCTGCGGGCGCCCAGTACTTC,CASSYSAGAQYF
NA,TRBJ2-2,TRBD2,TRBV27,TGTGCCAGCAGTTCGAAGCGGGAGAACACCGGGGAGCTGTTTTTT,CASSSKRENTGELFF
NA,TRBJ2-7,NA,TRBV5-5,TGTGCCAGCAGCTTGGTAGGGAGGAATGCTCCTCCCGGGGAGCAGTACTTC,CASSLVGRNAPPGEQYF
NA,TRBJ2-3,TRBD2,TRBV28,TGTGCCAGCAGTTTATGGCTAGCGGGGGGCGGGGACACAGATACGCAGTATTTT,CASSLWLAGGGDTDTQYF
NA,TRBJ2-7,TRBD1,TRBV15,TGTGCCACCAGCGGGACAGGAGGGGACTACGAGCAGTACTTC,CATSGTGGDYEQYF
NA,TRBJ2-1,TRBD2,TRBV5-1,TGCGCCAGCAGCATTAATGCCCAGACTAGCGGGAGCAATGAGCAGTTCTTC,CASSINAQTSGSNEQFF
NA,TRBJ1-2,NA,TRBV6-1,TGTGCCAGCAGTGAGTCAGGGGACCTTAACTATGGCTACACCTTC,CASSESGDLNYGYTF